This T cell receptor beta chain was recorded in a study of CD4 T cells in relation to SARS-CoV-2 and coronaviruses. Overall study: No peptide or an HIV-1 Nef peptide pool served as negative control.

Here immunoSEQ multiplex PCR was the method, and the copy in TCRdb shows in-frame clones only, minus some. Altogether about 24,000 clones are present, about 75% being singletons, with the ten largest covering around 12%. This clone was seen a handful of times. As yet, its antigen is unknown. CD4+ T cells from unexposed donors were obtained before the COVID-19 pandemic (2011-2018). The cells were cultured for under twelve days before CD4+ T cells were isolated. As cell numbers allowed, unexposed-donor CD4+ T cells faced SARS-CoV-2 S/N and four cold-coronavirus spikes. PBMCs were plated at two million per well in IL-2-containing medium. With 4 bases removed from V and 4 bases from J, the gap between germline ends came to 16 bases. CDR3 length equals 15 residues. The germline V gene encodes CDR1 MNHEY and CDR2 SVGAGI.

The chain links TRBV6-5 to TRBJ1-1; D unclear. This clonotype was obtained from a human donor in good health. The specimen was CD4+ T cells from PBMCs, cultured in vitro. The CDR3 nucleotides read TGTGCCAGCAGTTTCGACCCCCTTGCTAGCACTGAAGCTTTCTTT. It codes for CASSFDPLASTEAFF.